This T cell receptor beta chain was identified during a study of cytomegalovirus exposure and HLA in healthy donors. The J segment lost 2 bases and the V segment lost 6 bases, leaving 7 bases of the junction unmatched. The germline V gene encodes CDR1 MNHNS and CDR2 SASEGT. The CDR3 sequence is 15 residues long. General observations from the study: It was in a later analysis that TCR association rates were seen to vary by HLA locus, highest for DRB1 and lowest for HLA-C. Beyond CMV serostatus, there was no information to go on about immune exposure. Data from an earlier analysis indicated that most TCR beta V segments were productive either about 90% or about 30% of the time. The authors excluded some V segments, including TRBV6-2 and TRBV6-3, as indistinguishable.

On this clone itself: Its antigen is unknown.

Use of 60 Vbeta and 13 Jbeta primers characterized the PCR. Assay: immunoSEQ multiplex PCR; the TCRdb copy retains only in-frame clones and omits some. The repertoire holds approximately 40,000 clones, with roughly 64% as singletons. What was sequenced was PBMCs. The sequence was obtained from a man aged 50-60 years in good health and CMV-seropositive. The V and J genes are TRBV6-1 and TRBJ1-2, with 9 bases aligning to TRBD1. The DNA for the CDR3 is TGTGCCAGCAGCTGGAGGGACAGGGCCAACTATGGCTACACCTTC. Encoded protein: CASSWRDRANYGYTF.